The next 30 T cell receptor beta chains were all read from a single sample in a study of multiple sclerosis patients with progressive multifocal leukoencephalopathy. Described time point: about six months of natalizumab therapy. Repertoires were generated with immunoSEQ multiplex PCR, while TCRdb's copy carries only in-frame clones and drops some. The table lists about 30,000 clones, around nine tenths of them singletons, with approximately 1.5% in the top ten. Sequencing was performed on PBMCs, taken from a patient treated with natalizumab. The receptors come from a human donor with multiple sclerosis.

This clone appeared once. In nucleotides, the CDR3 is TGTGCCACCAGCAGAGATCTCACGGTGAACACTGAAGCTTTCTTT. This translates into CATSRDLTVNTEAFF. This chain uses TRBV15 with TRBJ1-1; D uncertain. Trimming shortened V by 0 bases and J by 0 bases, and 8 bases separated the two germline ends. Germline loops: CDR1 LNHNV, CDR2 YYDKDF (reference sequence). The CDR3 runs 15 residues.

This clone was seen once. The V gene is TRBV5-4, the J gene TRBJ2-3; 7 bases are a match to TRBD2. The V gene's germline CDR1 is SGHNT and CDR2 YYREEE (reference sequence). V dropped 1 base and J dropped 0; count of bases not matched to a gene: 5. The CDR3 runs to 16 residues. The CDR3 is CASSLSWTRSTDTQYF. CDR3 DNA: TGTGCCAGCAGCTTGTCATGGACTAGGAGCACAGATACGCAGTATTTT. The whole variable domain, filled in from reference TRBV5-4 and TRBJ2-3, reads ETGVTQSPTHLIKTRGQQVTLRCSSQSGHNTVSWYQQALGQGPQFIFQYYREEENGRGNFPPRFSGLQFPNYSSELNVNALELDDSALYLCASSLSWTRSTDTQYFGPGTRLTVL.

The rearrangement uses TRBV5-6 and TRBJ1-3, with D unclear. CDR1 is SGHDT and CDR2 is YYEEEE in the germline V gene. This CDR3 spans 14 amino acids. V was cut by 2 bases and J by 0 bases, with 6 bases left in between. CDR3 residues: CASSFPRSGNTIYF. Written as DNA, the CDR3 is TGTGCCAGCAGCTTCCCTCGCTCTGGAAACACCATATATTTT.

The CDR3 DNA follows: TGTGCCAGCAGCCGACAGGGGGCAAAGGGCTACACCTTC. This translates into CASSRQGAKGYTF. The chain employs TRBV5-6 and TRBJ1-2, with TRBD1 matching 10 bases. Trimming cost V 4 bases and J 8 bases; bases outside gene matches: 5. Per germline, CDR1 SGHDT and CDR2 YYEEEE. This CDR3 has 13 residues.

V and J are TRBV28 and TRBJ2-7, with D possibly matching TRBD2 (6 bases). Per the germline V gene, CDR1 is MDHEN and CDR2 is SYDVKM. Trimming removed 4 bases at V and 3 bases at J, with 10 bases between. CDR3 length equals 13 residues. In DNA, the CDR3 is TGTGCCAGCAGTTCTGGAGGGTTCTACGAGCAGTACTTC. The encoded protein is CASSSGGFYEQYF.

The genes are TRBV27 and TRBJ2-1, with TRBD2 matching over 13 bases. V was clipped by 5 bases and J by 9 bases; unmatched bases: 7. Germline CDR1 MNHEY, CDR2 SMNVEV (reference sequence). The CDR3 sequence is 15 residues long. The CDR3 protein is CASSPGTSGIAEQFF. CDR3 DNA sequence: TGTGCCAGCAGTCCAGGGACTAGCGGGATCGCTGAGCAGTTCTTC.

The genes are TRBV2 and TRBJ1-1, with a tentative D call TRBD1 (6 bases). The CDR3 sequence is 13 residues long. From germline, CDR1 is SNHLY and CDR2 FYNNEI. The V gene lost 10 bases and the J gene lost 1 base, with 13 bases spanning the gap. In DNA, the CDR3 is TGTGCCAACCTCGGACAGCCGAACACTGAAGCTTTCTTT. Protein: CANLGQPNTEAFF.

This rearrangement joins TRBV7-2 to TRBJ2-7; tentatively, D is TRBD1 (7 bases). The CDR3 totals 15 residues. The V end was cut by 2 bases, the J end by 4 bases, with 15 bases between. Germline values: CDR1 SGHTA, CDR2 FQGNSA. This CDR3 is CASSLKDRAGYEQYF. The CDR3 DNA reads as TGTGCCAGCAGCTTAAAAGACAGGGCGGGGTACGAGCAGTACTTC.

This chain joins TRBV9 and TRBJ2-7; a weak D match, TRBD1 (5 bases). From germline, CDR1 is SGDLS and CDR2 YYNGEE. V was clipped by 0 bases and J by 2 bases, with 12 bases between them. The CDR3 consists of 15 residues. The CDR3 sequence is CASSVAGQGTYEQYF. Here the CDR3 DNA reads TGTGCCAGCAGCGTAGCTGGGCAGGGAACCTACGAGCAGTACTTC.

CDR3 amino acids: CASSQPGTVSIQYF. The CDR3 DNA reads as TGCGCCAGCAGCCAACCCGGGACTGTCTCAATTCAGTACTTC. The V and J genes are TRBV4-1 and TRBJ2-4; tentatively, D is TRBD2 (6 bases). V shed 2 bases and J shed 10 bases, with 15 bases lying between them. The germline V gene has CDR1 MGHRA and CDR2 YSYEKL. The CDR3 covers 14 residues.

The chain combines TRBV6-6 with TRBJ2-1; 9 nucleotides match TRBD1. The CDR3 contains 15 residues. V shed 5 bases and J 2 bases; nucleotides not matched to a gene: 4. Germline V gives CDR1 MNHNY, CDR2 SVGAGI (reference sequence). DNA of the CDR3: TGTGCCAGCAGTAACCGGGACAGGGCCTACAATGAGCAGTTCTTC. Residues: CASSNRDRAYNEQFF.

V gene TRBV6-5 combines with J gene TRBJ1-2; TRBD1 is a possible D gene (5 bases). Trimming pared 2 bases from V and 8 bases from J, leaving 12 bases between. Germline CDR1 MNHEY, CDR2 SVGAGI. CDR3 length equals 13 residues. In DNA form, the CDR3 reads TGTGCCAGCAGTTACAGGGGAAGGGGCGGCTACACCTTC. Translating gives CASSYRGRGGYTF.

V gene TRBV7-2 combines with J gene TRBJ2-3; D gene uncertain. Per the germline V gene, CDR1 is SGHTA and CDR2 is FQGNSA. V was pared by 5 bases and J by 2 bases, with 5 bases between. This CDR3 contains 12 residues. The chain's CDR3 is CASSASTDTQYF. CDR3 nucleotides: TGTGCCAGCAGCGCGTCCACAGATACGCAGTATTTT.

The rearrangement uses TRBV9 and TRBJ2-3; 9 nucleotides agree with TRBD2. V gave up 5 bases and J gave up 2 bases; unmatched junction bases: 6. Germline V CDR1 and CDR2: SGDLS, YYNGEE. This CDR3 region has 15 residues. The CDR3 loop reads CASSSGSRDTDTQYF. DNA of the CDR3: TGTGCCAGCAGTAGCGGGAGCAGAGACACAGATACGCAGTATTTT.

The rearrangement joins TRBV5-4 to TRBJ1-1; no definite D call. Trimming shortened V by 0 bases and J by 5 bases, and 11 bases separated the two germline ends. This CDR3 spans 14 amino acids. Germline-derived CDR1 and CDR2 are SGHNT and YYREEE (reference sequence). CDR3: CASSLARGITEAFF. CDR3 coding DNA: TGTGCCAGCAGCTTGGCTCGGGGTATTACTGAAGCTTTCTTT. Together with reference TRBV5-4 and TRBJ1-1, the CDR3 gives the full variable domain: ETGVTQSPTHLIKTRGQQVTLRCSSQSGHNTVSWYQQALGQGPQFIFQYYREEENGRGNFPPRFSGLQFPNYSSELNVNALELDDSALYLCASSLARGITEAFFGQGTRLTVV.

The chain uses TRBV5-1 and TRBJ2-2; D might be TRBD2 (5 bases). V gave up 0 bases and J gave up 4 bases, with 13 bases separating them. This CDR3 has 16 amino acids. CDR1 is SGHRS and CDR2 is YFSETQ in the germline V gene. The CDR3: CASSLDPGSGTGELFF. The CDR3 DNA sequence: TGCGCCAGCAGCTTGGATCCGGGGAGCGGCACCGGGGAGCTGTTTTTT.

The chain is built from TRBV29-1 and TRBJ2-5; D is unclear. The closer fit of TRBJ2-7 to the DNA end suggests the J call may be wrong. Per the germline V gene, CDR1 is SQVTM and CDR2 is ANQGSEA. CDR3 length: 18 residues. The CDR3 loop reads CSVEDLRSWANRGPEQYF. Here the CDR3 DNA reads TGCAGCGTTGAAGATCTTCGGAGTTGGGCGAACCGAGGACCCGAGCAGTACTTC.

The V and J genes are TRBV7-2 and TRBJ1-5; perhaps TRBD1 as D (5 bases). V was cut by 1 base and J by 7 bases, with 17 bases left in between. The length of the CDR3 is 16 residues. The germline gives CDR1 SGHTA, CDR2 FQGNSA. For the CDR3, the DNA is TGTGCCAGCAGCTTAGTTTTCGGGGGGACCGGACAGCCCCAGCATTTT. Translated: CASSLVFGGTGQPQHF. Full variable domain (rest looked up from reference TRBV7-2 and TRBJ1-5): GAGVSQSPSNKVTEKGKDVELRCDPISGHTALYWYRQSLGQGLEFLIYFQGNSAPDKSGLPSDRFSAERTGGSVSTLTIQRTQQEDSAVYLCASSLVFGGTGQPQHFGDGTRLSIL.

V is TRBV4-2 and J is TRBJ1-6; unclear D gene. Trimming removed 3 bases from V and 5 bases from J, with 20 bases in between. The CDR3 covers 18 residues. Germline V gene sequence: CDR1 LGHNA, CDR2 YNFKEQ. CDR3 sequence: CASSQRSNMDVDNSPLHF. Written as DNA, the CDR3 is TGTGCCAGCAGCCAGCGATCCAATATGGACGTGGATAATTCACCCCTCCACTTT.

The chain has TRBV6-1 and TRBJ1-2; D unresolved. Per the germline V gene, CDR1 is MNHNS and CDR2 is SASEGT. V lost 1 base to trimming and J lost 6 bases, with 15 bases between them. This CDR3 is built from 15 residues. In DNA, the CDR3 is TGTGCCAGCAGTGAAGTTGGGGTATTCATCCATGGCTACACCTTC. It specifies CASSEVGVFIHGYTF.

V is TRBV30 and J is TRBJ1-2; D gene uncertain. V lost 3 bases, J lost 7 bases, and 6 bases lay in between. Germline values: CDR1 GTSNPN, CDR2 SVGIG (reference sequence). This CDR3 comprises 10 residues. The CDR3 DNA reads as TGTGCCTGGAGGCAGACTGGCTACACCTTC. This sequence encodes CAWRQTGYTF. Complete variable domain (other parts from reference TRBV30 and TRBJ1-2): SQTIHQWPATLVQPVGSPLSLECTVEGTSNPNLYWYRQAAGRGLQLLFYSVGIGQISSEVPQNLSASRPQDRQFILSSKKLLLSDSGFYLCAWRQTGYTFGSGTRLTVV.

The rearrangement uses TRBV11-3 and TRBJ2-3, with 9 bases that match TRBD2. The V segment lost 2 bases and the J segment 4 bases; nucleotides outside the gene matches: 10. The V gene's germline CDR1 is SGHNT and CDR2 YENEEA. There are 17 residues in the CDR3. CDR3 sequence (DNA): TGTGCCAGCAGCTTAACCTTTGGAGCGGGGGGACCAGATACGCAGTATTTT. Amino acid sequence: CASSLTFGAGGPDTQYF.

This chain joins TRBV6-1 and TRBJ1-1; D may be TRBD1 (6 bases). Germline loops: CDR1 MNHNS, CDR2 SASEGT. V shed 7 bases and J shed 4 bases, with 19 bases lying between them. The CDR3 consists of 15 residues. The CDR3 here is CASNPKVGGGTEAFF. The CDR3 region has the DNA TGTGCCAGCAATCCAAAAGTAGGGGGTGGCACTGAAGCTTTCTTT.

This clone has just a few counts. The genes are TRBV7-6 and TRBJ2-1, with D perhaps given as TRBD1 or TRBD2 (5 bases each). CDR3 size: 14 residues. CDR1 is SGHVS and CDR2 is FNYEAQ in the germline V gene. Trimming shortened V by 0 bases and J by 9 bases, and 12 bases separated the two germline ends. DNA for the CDR3: TGTGCCAGCAGCTTAGCGCCAGGGACCGCTGAGCAGTTCTTC. Residues: CASSLAPGTAEQFF.

The chain has TRBV7-2 and TRBJ2-6; D gene uncertain. The germline V and J ends were trimmed by 8 bases and 4 bases, with 24 bases remaining between them. The germline CDR1 and CDR2 sequences are SGHTA and FQGNSA. The CDR3 is made up of 18 amino acids. This chain's CDR3 is CASGAVRSQPPGANVLTF. As DNA, the CDR3 is TGTGCCAGCGGCGCAGTAAGGTCCCAACCTCCCGGGGCCAACGTCCTGACTTTC.

The chain links TRBV6-4 to TRBJ2-1; a weak D match, TRBD1 (6 bases). Germline loops: CDR1 MRHNA, CDR2 SNTAGT. The CDR3 is 13 residues long. Trimming removed 9 bases from V and 7 bases from J, with 16 bases in between. The CDR3: CARLEQGENEQFF. In nucleotides, the CDR3 is TGTGCCAGACTCGAACAGGGTGAGAATGAGCAGTTCTTC.

The chain carries TRBV7-2 and TRBJ1-1, with D possibly TRBD1 on 5 matching bases. Germline V lookup: CDR1 SGHTA, CDR2 FQGNSA. The CDR3 has 14 residues. Trimming removed 5 bases from V and 4 bases from J, with 14 bases in between. The CDR3 nucleotides read TGTGCCAGCAGCAGGGGCGGGGGTAGCACTGAAGCTTTCTTT. Its protein product is CASSRGGGSTEAFF.

The chain uses TRBV28 and TRBJ1-5; D perhaps matches TRBD1 (5 bases). Trimming removed 7 bases from V and 0 bases from J, with 10 bases in between. The CDR3 runs 14 residues. Germline lookup yields CDR1 MDHEN and CDR2 SYDVKM. The CDR3, as DNA: TGTGCCAGCATGGGGGGATATAGCAATCAGCCCCAGCATTTT. As protein: CASMGGYSNQPQHF.

This clone was seen only a few times. The chain recombines TRBV10-3 with TRBJ1-2; D unclear. Germline lookup yields CDR1 ENHRY and CDR2 SYGVKD. Trimming shortened V by 6 bases and J by 8 bases, and 16 bases separated the two germline ends. The length of the CDR3 is 13 residues. CDR3 sequence (DNA): TGTGCCATCAGCCCTTTGACGGGCCGCGGCTACACCTTC. This sequence encodes CAISPLTGRGYTF.

CDR3 in DNA: TGCGCCAGCAGCCAAATGGGGGGCTATGAGCAGTTCTTC. Residues: CASSQMGGYEQFF. J is TRBJ2-1 and V is TRBV4-3; D could derive from TRBD1 or TRBD2 (6 bases each). The CDR3 consists of 13 residues. V lost 2 bases and J lost 8, with 10 bases in between. The V gene's germline CDR1 is LGHNA and CDR2 YSLEER.